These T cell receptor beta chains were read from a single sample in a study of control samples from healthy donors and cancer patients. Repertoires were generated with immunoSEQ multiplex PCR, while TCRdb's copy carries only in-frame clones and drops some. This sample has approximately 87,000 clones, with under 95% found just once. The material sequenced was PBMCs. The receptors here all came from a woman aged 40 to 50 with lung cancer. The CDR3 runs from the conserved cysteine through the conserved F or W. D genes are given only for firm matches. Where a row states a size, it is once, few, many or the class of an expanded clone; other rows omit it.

cdr3_aa: CAWSPRGGGTEAFF
cdr3_nt: TGTGCCTGGAGTCCCCGAGGAGGGGGAACTGAAGCTTTCTTT
d_call: NA
v_call: TRBV30
cdr3_length: 14
j_call: TRBJ1-1
clone_size: NA

cdr3_aa: CASIARVLNTEAFF
cdr3_nt: TGTGCCAGCATAGCCCGGGTGTTGAACACTGAAGCTTTCTTT
d_call: NA
v_call: TRBV2
cdr3_length: 14
j_call: TRBJ1-1
clone_size: NA

cdr3_aa: CASSIRDNNSPLHF
cdr3_nt: TGTGCCAGTAGTATCAGGGATAATAATTCACCCCTCCACTTT
d_call: NA
v_call: TRBV19
cdr3_length: 14
j_call: TRBJ1-6
clone_size: NA

cdr3_aa: CASKTGNTEAFF
cdr3_nt: TGTGCCAGCAAAACAGGGAACACTGAAGCTTTCTTT
d_call: NA
v_call: TRBV6-6
cdr3_length: 12
j_call: TRBJ1-1
clone_size: NA

cdr3_aa: CASSLGGHGSYEQYF
cdr3_nt: TGCGCCAGCAGCTTAGGGGGACACGGTTCCTACGAGCAGTACTTC
d_call: NA
v_call: TRBV5-1
cdr3_length: 15
j_call: TRBJ2-7
clone_size: once

cdr3_aa: CASSPPRRDTGAFF
cdr3_nt: TGTGCCAGTAGTCCTCCTCGGAGGGACACTGGAGCTTTCTTT
d_call: NA
v_call: TRBV19
cdr3_length: 14
j_call: TRBJ1-1
clone_size: NA

cdr3_aa: CASSLLLGMNTEAFF
cdr3_nt: TGTGCCAGCAGTTTACTCCTCGGAATGAACACTGAAGCTTTCTTT
d_call: NA
v_call: TRBV28
cdr3_length: 15
j_call: TRBJ1-1
clone_size: NA

cdr3_aa: CASSYSPTGLYGYTF
cdr3_nt: TGTGCCAGCAGTTACTCACCCACAGGGCTCTATGGCTACACCTTC
d_call: NA
v_call: TRBV6-5
cdr3_length: 15
j_call: TRBJ1-2
clone_size: NA

cdr3_aa: CASSWLSNQPQHF
cdr3_nt: TGTGCCAGCAGTTGGTTAAGCAATCAGCCCCAGCATTTT
d_call: NA
v_call: TRBV12-3/TRBV12-4
cdr3_length: 13
j_call: TRBJ1-5
clone_size: NA

cdr3_aa: CASSGKSNTEAFF
cdr3_nt: TGCGCCAGCAGTGGCAAGTCGAACACTGAAGCTTTCTTT
d_call: NA
v_call: TRBV5-1
cdr3_length: 13
j_call: TRBJ1-1
clone_size: NA

cdr3_aa: CASSSGRNYGYTF
cdr3_nt: TGTGCCAGCAGTTCCGGCCGCAACTATGGCTACACCTTC
d_call: NA
v_call: TRBV7-2
cdr3_length: 13
j_call: TRBJ1-2
clone_size: NA

cdr3_aa: CASSRGGGGQETQYF
cdr3_nt: TGTGCCAGCAGCCGAGGAGGGGGCGGCCAAGAGACCCAGTACTTC
d_call: NA
v_call: TRBV28
cdr3_length: 15
j_call: TRBJ2-5
clone_size: NA

cdr3_aa: CASSPRVDNEQFF
cdr3_nt: TGTGCCAGCAGCCCCCGGGTGGACAATGAGCAGTTCTTC
d_call: NA
v_call: TRBV14
cdr3_length: 13
j_call: TRBJ2-1
clone_size: NA

cdr3_aa: CASSYSEPGEAFF
cdr3_nt: TGTGCCAGCAGTTACTCGGAACCTGGTGAAGCTTTCTTT
d_call: NA
v_call: TRBV6-6
cdr3_length: 13
j_call: TRBJ1-1
clone_size: NA

cdr3_aa: CASSSHRGDSYTEAFF
cdr3_nt: TGTGCCAGCAGTTCTCATAGGGGGGACTCGTACACTGAAGCTTTCTTT
d_call: NA
v_call: TRBV6-2/TRBV6-3
cdr3_length: 16
j_call: TRBJ1-1
clone_size: NA

cdr3_aa: CASSPTSGGAKYEQYF
cdr3_nt: TGTGCCAGCAGCCCCACCAGCGGGGGGGCCAAGTACGAGCAGTACTTC
d_call: TRBD2
v_call: TRBV7-2
cdr3_length: 16
j_call: TRBJ2-7
clone_size: NA

cdr3_aa: CASSLGAAPPLHF
cdr3_nt: TGTGCCAGCAGCTTAGGGGCGGCCCCACCCCTCCACTTT
d_call: NA
v_call: TRBV7-2
cdr3_length: 13
j_call: TRBJ1-6
clone_size: NA

cdr3_aa: CASSLTTGLGETQYF
cdr3_nt: TGCGCCAGCAGCTTAACTACAGGGTTGGGGGAGACCCAGTACTTC
d_call: NA
v_call: TRBV5-1
cdr3_length: 15
j_call: TRBJ2-5
clone_size: NA

cdr3_aa: CASSFYAVLYGYTF
cdr3_nt: TGTGCCAGCAGCTTTTATGCAGTGCTGTATGGCTACACCTTC
d_call: NA
v_call: TRBV5-6
cdr3_length: 14
j_call: TRBJ1-2
clone_size: NA

cdr3_aa: CASSLGGLAHYEQYF
cdr3_nt: TGTGCCAGCAGCTTGGGGGGACTAGCTCATTACGAGCAGTACTTC
d_call: TRBD2
v_call: TRBV5-4
cdr3_length: 15
j_call: TRBJ2-7
clone_size: NA

cdr3_aa: CASGWGQALGYTF
cdr3_nt: TGTGCTAGTGGTTGGGGTCAGGCCTTAGGCTACACCTTC
d_call: NA
v_call: TRBV12-5
cdr3_length: 13
j_call: TRBJ1-2
clone_size: NA

cdr3_aa: CASSSLVGREQYF
cdr3_nt: TGTGCCAGCAGCTCCCTGGTGGGTCGGGAGCAGTACTTC
d_call: NA
v_call: TRBV6-5
cdr3_length: 13
j_call: TRBJ2-7
clone_size: NA

cdr3_aa: CASSYGQALTYGYTF
cdr3_nt: TGTGCCAGCAGTTACGGGCAGGCCCTCACCTATGGCTACACCTTC
d_call: NA
v_call: TRBV6-6
cdr3_length: 15
j_call: TRBJ1-2
clone_size: NA

cdr3_aa: CASSQWRESGELFF
cdr3_nt: TGTGCCAGCAGCCAATGGCGGGAGTCCGGGGAGCTGTTTTTT
d_call: TRBD2
v_call: TRBV3-1/TRBV3-2
cdr3_length: 14
j_call: TRBJ2-2
clone_size: NA

cdr3_aa: CASSSSSYEQYF
cdr3_nt: TGTGCCAGCAGTTCCAGTTCCTACGAGCAGTACTTC
d_call: NA
v_call: TRBV12-3/TRBV12-4
cdr3_length: 12
j_call: TRBJ2-7
clone_size: NA

cdr3_aa: CASSPYSGTDYGYTF
cdr3_nt: TGTGCCAGCAGCCCCTACTCCGGGACAGATTATGGCTACACCTTC
d_call: TRBD1
v_call: TRBV5-4
cdr3_length: 15
j_call: TRBJ1-2
clone_size: NA

cdr3_aa: CASSPGGRPDTQYF
cdr3_nt: TGTGCCAGCAGTCCGGGGGGGCGACCAGATACGCAGTATTTT
d_call: TRBD2
v_call: TRBV6-5
cdr3_length: 14
j_call: TRBJ2-3
clone_size: once

cdr3_aa: CASSVYDTGELFF
cdr3_nt: TGTGCCAGCAGCGTATACGACACCGGGGAGCTGTTTTTT
d_call: NA
v_call: TRBV9
cdr3_length: 13
j_call: TRBJ2-2
clone_size: NA

cdr3_aa: CASDTKTPEYYNEQFF
cdr3_nt: TGTGCCAGCGATACTAAGACACCCGAGTACTACAATGAGCAGTTCTTC
d_call: NA
v_call: TRBV5-5
cdr3_length: 16
j_call: TRBJ2-1
clone_size: NA

cdr3_aa: CASSQLGLVGGELFF
cdr3_nt: TGCGCCAGCAGCCAACTTGGACTAGTGGGCGGGGAGCTGTTTTTT
d_call: TRBD2
v_call: TRBV4-1
cdr3_length: 15
j_call: TRBJ2-2
clone_size: NA

cdr3_aa: CASSPTPGTATDTQYF
cdr3_nt: TGCGCCAGCAGCCCCACACCCGGGACGGCAACAGATACGCAGTATTTT
d_call: NA
v_call: TRBV4-1
cdr3_length: 16
j_call: TRBJ2-3
clone_size: NA

cdr3_aa: CASSLSGTAGNQPQHF
cdr3_nt: TGTGCCAGCAGTTTATCCGGGACAGCGGGCAATCAGCCCCAGCATTTT
d_call: TRBD1
v_call: TRBV27
cdr3_length: 16
j_call: TRBJ1-5
clone_size: NA

cdr3_aa: CASSSGPIWNQPQHF
cdr3_nt: TGTGCCAGCAGCTCGGGCCCAATCTGGAATCAGCCCCAGCATTTT
d_call: NA
v_call: TRBV7-9
cdr3_length: 15
j_call: TRBJ1-5
clone_size: NA

cdr3_aa: CASSRMWGTTDTQYF
cdr3_nt: TGTGCCAGCAGCAGAATGTGGGGAACCACAGATACGCAGTATTTT
d_call: NA
v_call: TRBV27
cdr3_length: 15
j_call: TRBJ2-3
clone_size: NA

cdr3_aa: CASSLEGGKDTQYF
cdr3_nt: TGCGCCAGCAGCTTGGAAGGGGGCAAAGATACGCAGTATTTT
d_call: TRBD1
v_call: TRBV5-1
cdr3_length: 14
j_call: TRBJ2-3
clone_size: NA

cdr3_aa: CASRDLRQGTNSPLHF
cdr3_nt: TGTGCCAGCAGGGACTTACGACAGGGAACGAATTCACCCCTCCACTTT
d_call: TRBD1
v_call: TRBV2
cdr3_length: 16
j_call: TRBJ1-6
clone_size: NA

cdr3_aa: CARALFRADTQYF
cdr3_nt: TGTGCCAGAGCCCTTTTTAGGGCAGATACGCAGTATTTT
d_call: NA
v_call: TRBV2
cdr3_length: 13
j_call: TRBJ2-3
clone_size: NA

cdr3_aa: CASSSRTGFSGANVLTF
cdr3_nt: TGTGCCAGCAGTTCCCGGACGGGATTCTCTGGGGCCAACGTCCTGACTTTC
d_call: NA
v_call: TRBV27
cdr3_length: 17
j_call: TRBJ2-6
clone_size: once

cdr3_aa: CASSYSGVFSYNEQFF
cdr3_nt: TGTGCCAGCAGTTACTCGGGGGTCTTCTCCTACAATGAGCAGTTCTTC
d_call: NA
v_call: TRBV6-5
cdr3_length: 16
j_call: TRBJ2-1
clone_size: NA

cdr3_aa: CASSSPGQGGETQYF
cdr3_nt: TGTGCCAGCAGTTCACCGGGACAGGGTGGAGAGACCCAGTACTTC
d_call: TRBD1
v_call: TRBV27
cdr3_length: 15
j_call: TRBJ2-5
clone_size: once

cdr3_aa: CASSLPGNIQYF
cdr3_nt: TGTGCCAGCAGTTTACCGGGGAACATTCAGTACTTC
d_call: NA
v_call: TRBV27
cdr3_length: 12
j_call: TRBJ2-4
clone_size: NA

cdr3_aa: CASSLVQGGDTEAFF
cdr3_nt: TGTGCCAGCAGCTTAGTGCAGGGGGGGGACACTGAAGCTTTCTTT
d_call: TRBD1
v_call: TRBV7-6
cdr3_length: 15
j_call: TRBJ1-1
clone_size: NA

cdr3_aa: CASVGASYGYTF
cdr3_nt: TGTGCCAGCGTGGGGGCCTCCTATGGCTACACCTTC
d_call: NA
v_call: TRBV19
cdr3_length: 12
j_call: TRBJ1-2
clone_size: NA

cdr3_aa: CATTASNQPQHF
cdr3_nt: TGTGCTACAACAGCGAGCAATCAGCCCCAGCATTTT
d_call: NA
v_call: TRBV12-5
cdr3_length: 12
j_call: TRBJ1-5
clone_size: NA

cdr3_aa: CASSLRGVAPHNYEQYF
cdr3_nt: TGTGCCAGCAGCTTAAGGGGGGTGGCGCCCCACAACTACGAGCAGTACTTC
d_call: NA
v_call: TRBV13
cdr3_length: 17
j_call: TRBJ2-7
clone_size: once

cdr3_aa: CASSVALAGGFRDTGELFF
cdr3_nt: TGTGCCAGCAGCGTAGCCTTAGCGGGGGGGTTTCGGGACACCGGGGAGCTGTTTTTT
d_call: TRBD2
v_call: TRBV9
cdr3_length: 19
j_call: TRBJ2-2
clone_size: NA

cdr3_aa: CASTDGTGERNEKLFF
cdr3_nt: TGTGCCAGCACCGACGGGACAGGGGAGAGGAATGAAAAACTGTTTTTT
d_call: TRBD1
v_call: TRBV6-6
cdr3_length: 16
j_call: TRBJ1-4
clone_size: NA

cdr3_aa: CASSFSLLTDRLGSEAFF
cdr3_nt: TGTGCCAGCAGTTTTAGTCTCTTGACCGATCGGTTGGGTAGTGAAGCTTTCTTT
d_call: NA
v_call: TRBV28
cdr3_length: 18
j_call: TRBJ1-1
clone_size: few

cdr3_aa: CASKSTGQGFSYEQYF
cdr3_nt: TGTGCCAGCAAATCGACGGGACAGGGTTTTTCCTACGAGCAGTACTTC
d_call: TRBD1
v_call: TRBV11-2
cdr3_length: 16
j_call: TRBJ2-7
clone_size: NA

cdr3_aa: CASSLVGAGDGYTF
cdr3_nt: TGCGCCAGCAGCTTGGTAGGGGCAGGGGATGGCTACACCTTC
d_call: NA
v_call: TRBV5-1
cdr3_length: 14
j_call: TRBJ1-2
clone_size: NA

cdr3_aa: CASSEPYEQYF
cdr3_nt: TGTGCCAGCAGTGAGCCCTACGAGCAGTACTTC
d_call: NA
v_call: TRBV6-1
cdr3_length: 11
j_call: TRBJ2-7
clone_size: few

cdr3_aa: CASSLESGQGARYGYTF
cdr3_nt: TGTGCCAGCAGCTTAGAGTCGGGACAGGGGGCGAGGTATGGCTACACCTTC
d_call: TRBD1
v_call: TRBV11-2
cdr3_length: 17
j_call: TRBJ1-2
clone_size: few

cdr3_aa: CASSPERSWDTEAFF
cdr3_nt: TGCGCCAGCAGCCCGGAGCGCAGTTGGGACACTGAAGCTTTCTTT
d_call: NA
v_call: TRBV5-1
cdr3_length: 15
j_call: TRBJ1-1
clone_size: NA

cdr3_aa: CASSGENMEPQHF
cdr3_nt: TGTGCCAGCAGTGGGGAAAACATGGAGCCCCAGCATTTT
d_call: NA
v_call: TRBV28
cdr3_length: 13
j_call: TRBJ1-5
clone_size: NA

cdr3_aa: CASGDTKTGSWQETQYF
cdr3_nt: TGTGCCAGCGGGGATACCAAGACAGGGTCGTGGCAAGAGACCCAGTACTTC
d_call: TRBD1
v_call: TRBV25-1
cdr3_length: 17
j_call: TRBJ2-5
clone_size: NA

cdr3_aa: CASSFGLGGTGGVPYEQYF
cdr3_nt: TGTGCCAGCAGTTTTGGGTTGGGAGGTACAGGGGGCGTACCCTACGAGCAGTACTTC
d_call: TRBD1
v_call: TRBV28
cdr3_length: 19
j_call: TRBJ2-7
clone_size: NA

cdr3_aa: CASSDRQINQPQHF
cdr3_nt: TGCGCCAGCAGTGATCGGCAGATCAATCAGCCCCAGCATTTT
d_call: NA
v_call: TRBV10-2
cdr3_length: 14
j_call: TRBJ1-5
clone_size: NA

cdr3_aa: CASSSSWTGSGNTIYF
cdr3_nt: TGTGCCAGCAGCTCCTCTTGGACGGGCTCTGGAAACACCATATATTTT
d_call: NA
v_call: TRBV5-4
cdr3_length: 16
j_call: TRBJ1-3
clone_size: NA

cdr3_aa: CASREGPNNSPLHF
cdr3_nt: TGTGCCAGCAGAGAGGGCCCTAATAATTCACCCCTCCACTTT
d_call: NA
v_call: TRBV6-5
cdr3_length: 14
j_call: TRBJ1-6
clone_size: NA